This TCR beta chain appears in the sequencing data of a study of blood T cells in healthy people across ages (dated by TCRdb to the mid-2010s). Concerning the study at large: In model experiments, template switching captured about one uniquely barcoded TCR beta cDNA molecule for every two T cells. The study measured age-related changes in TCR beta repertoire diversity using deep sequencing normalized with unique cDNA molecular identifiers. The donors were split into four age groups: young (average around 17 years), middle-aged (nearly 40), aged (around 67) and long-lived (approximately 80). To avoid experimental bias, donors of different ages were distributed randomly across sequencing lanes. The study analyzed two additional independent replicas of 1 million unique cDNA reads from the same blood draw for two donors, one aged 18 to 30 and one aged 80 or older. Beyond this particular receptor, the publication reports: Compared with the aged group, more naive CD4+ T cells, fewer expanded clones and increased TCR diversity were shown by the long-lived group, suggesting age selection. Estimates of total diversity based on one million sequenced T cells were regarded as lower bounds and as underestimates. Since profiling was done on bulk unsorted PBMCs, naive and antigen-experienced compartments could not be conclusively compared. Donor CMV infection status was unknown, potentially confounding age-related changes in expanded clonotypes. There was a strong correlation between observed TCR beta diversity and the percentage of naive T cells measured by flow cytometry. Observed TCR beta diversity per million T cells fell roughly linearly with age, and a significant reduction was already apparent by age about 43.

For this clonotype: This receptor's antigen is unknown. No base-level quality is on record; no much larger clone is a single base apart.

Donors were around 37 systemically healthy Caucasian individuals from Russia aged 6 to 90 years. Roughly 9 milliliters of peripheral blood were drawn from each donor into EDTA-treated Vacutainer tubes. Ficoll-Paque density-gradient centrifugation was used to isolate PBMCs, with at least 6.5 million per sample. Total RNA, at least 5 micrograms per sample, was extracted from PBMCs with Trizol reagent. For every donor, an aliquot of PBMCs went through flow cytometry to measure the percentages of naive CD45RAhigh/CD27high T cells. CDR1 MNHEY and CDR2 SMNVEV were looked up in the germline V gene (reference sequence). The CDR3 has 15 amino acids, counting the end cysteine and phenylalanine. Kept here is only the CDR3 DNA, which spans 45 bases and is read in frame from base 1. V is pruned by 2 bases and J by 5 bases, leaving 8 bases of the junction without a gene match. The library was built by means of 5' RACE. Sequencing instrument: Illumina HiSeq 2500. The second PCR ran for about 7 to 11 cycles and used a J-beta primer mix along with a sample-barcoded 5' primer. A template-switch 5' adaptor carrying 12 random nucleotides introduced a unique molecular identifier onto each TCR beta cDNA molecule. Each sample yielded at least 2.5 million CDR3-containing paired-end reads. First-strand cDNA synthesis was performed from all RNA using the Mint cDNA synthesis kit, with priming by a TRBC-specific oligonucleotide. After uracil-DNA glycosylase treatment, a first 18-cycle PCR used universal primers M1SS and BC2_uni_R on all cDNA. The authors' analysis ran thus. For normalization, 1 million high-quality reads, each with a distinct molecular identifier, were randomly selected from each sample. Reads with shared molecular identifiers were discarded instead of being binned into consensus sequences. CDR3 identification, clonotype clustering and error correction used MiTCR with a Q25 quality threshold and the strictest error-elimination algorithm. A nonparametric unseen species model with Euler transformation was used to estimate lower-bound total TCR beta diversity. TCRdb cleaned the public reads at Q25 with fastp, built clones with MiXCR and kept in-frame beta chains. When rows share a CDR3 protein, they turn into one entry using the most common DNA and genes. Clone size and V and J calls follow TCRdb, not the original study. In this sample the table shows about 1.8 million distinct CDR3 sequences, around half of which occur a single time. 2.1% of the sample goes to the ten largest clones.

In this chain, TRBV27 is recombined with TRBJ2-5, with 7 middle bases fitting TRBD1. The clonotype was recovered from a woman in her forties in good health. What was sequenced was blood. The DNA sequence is TGTGCCAGCAGTTTAGAAAGACAGGGAACGGAGACCCAGTACTTC. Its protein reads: CASSLERQGTETQYF.